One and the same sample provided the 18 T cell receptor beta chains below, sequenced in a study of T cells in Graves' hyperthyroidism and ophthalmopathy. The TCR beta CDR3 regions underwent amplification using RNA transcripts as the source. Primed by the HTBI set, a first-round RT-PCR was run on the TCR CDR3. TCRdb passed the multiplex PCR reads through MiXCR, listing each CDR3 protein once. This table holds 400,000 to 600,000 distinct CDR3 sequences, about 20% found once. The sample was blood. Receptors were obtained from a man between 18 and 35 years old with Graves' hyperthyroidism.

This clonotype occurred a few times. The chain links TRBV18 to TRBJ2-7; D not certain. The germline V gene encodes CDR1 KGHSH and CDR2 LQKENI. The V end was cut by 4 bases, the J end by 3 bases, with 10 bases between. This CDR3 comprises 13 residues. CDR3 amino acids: CASSRRWGYEQYF. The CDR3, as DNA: TGTGCCAGCTCACGAAGGTGGGGCTACGAGCAGTACTTC.

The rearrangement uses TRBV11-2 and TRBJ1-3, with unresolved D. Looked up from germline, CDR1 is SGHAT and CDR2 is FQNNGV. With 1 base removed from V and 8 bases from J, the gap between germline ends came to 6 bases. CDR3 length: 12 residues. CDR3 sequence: CASSLAGDTIYF. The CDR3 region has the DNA TGTGCCAGCAGCTTAGCAGGAGACACCATATATTTT.

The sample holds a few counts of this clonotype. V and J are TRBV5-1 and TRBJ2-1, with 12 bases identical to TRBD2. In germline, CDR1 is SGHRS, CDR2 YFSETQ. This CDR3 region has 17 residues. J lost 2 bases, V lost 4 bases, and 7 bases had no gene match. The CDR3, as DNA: TGCGCCAGCAGCGCGACTAGCGGGGGCCTTACCTACAATGAGCAGTTCTTC. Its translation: CASSATSGGLTYNEQFF.

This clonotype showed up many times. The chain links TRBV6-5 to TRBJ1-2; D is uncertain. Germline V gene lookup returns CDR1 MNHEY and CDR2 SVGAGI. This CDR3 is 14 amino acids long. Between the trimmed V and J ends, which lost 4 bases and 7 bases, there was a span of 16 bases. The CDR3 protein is CASSLGPSRTGYTF. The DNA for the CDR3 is TGTGCCAGCAGTTTAGGTCCCAGCCGGACTGGCTACACCTTC.

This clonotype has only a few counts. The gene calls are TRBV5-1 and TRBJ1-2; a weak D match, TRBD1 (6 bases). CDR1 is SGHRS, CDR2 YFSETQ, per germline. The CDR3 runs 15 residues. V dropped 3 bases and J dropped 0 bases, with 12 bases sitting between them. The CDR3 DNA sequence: TGCGCCAGCAGCTCCACAGGGATTCCTAACTATGGCTACACCTTC. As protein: CASSSTGIPNYGYTF. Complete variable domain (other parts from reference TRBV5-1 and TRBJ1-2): KAGVTQTPRYLIKTRGQQVTLSCSPISGHRSVSWYQQTPGQGLQFLFEYFSETQRNKGNFPGRFSGRQFSNSRSEMNVSTLELGDSALYLCASSSTGIPNYGYTFGSGTRLTVV.

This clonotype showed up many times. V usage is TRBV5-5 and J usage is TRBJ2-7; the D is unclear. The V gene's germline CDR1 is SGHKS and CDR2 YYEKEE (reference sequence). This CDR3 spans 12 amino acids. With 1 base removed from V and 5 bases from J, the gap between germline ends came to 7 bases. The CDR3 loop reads CASSLLNNEQYF. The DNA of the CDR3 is TGTGCCAGCAGCTTGTTGAACAACGAGCAGTACTTC.

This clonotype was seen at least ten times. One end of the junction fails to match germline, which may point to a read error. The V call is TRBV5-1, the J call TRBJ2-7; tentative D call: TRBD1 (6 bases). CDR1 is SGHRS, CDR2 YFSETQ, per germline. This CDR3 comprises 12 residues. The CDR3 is CASSLRGYEQYF. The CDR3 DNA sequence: TGTGCCAGCAGCCTCAGGGGTTACGAGCAGTACTTC.

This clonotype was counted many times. CDR3 nucleotides: TGTGCCAGCAGCCGACCCCAAGAGACCCAGTACTTC. This encodes CASSRPQETQYF. The chain employs TRBV14 and TRBJ2-5, with D unclear. The CDR3 has 12 residues. V lost 4 bases to trimming and J lost 1 base, with 4 bases between them. Per germline, CDR1 SGHDN and CDR2 FVKESK.

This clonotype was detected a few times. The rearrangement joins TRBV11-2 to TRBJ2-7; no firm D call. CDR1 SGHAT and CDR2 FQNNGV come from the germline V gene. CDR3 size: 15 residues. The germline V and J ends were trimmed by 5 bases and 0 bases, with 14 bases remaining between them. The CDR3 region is CASSKDGANSYEQYF. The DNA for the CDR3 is TGTGCCAGCAGCAAAGACGGCGCAAACTCCTACGAGCAGTACTTC. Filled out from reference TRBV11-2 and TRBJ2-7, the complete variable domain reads EAGVAQSPRYKIIEKRQSVAFWCNPISGHATLYWYQQILGQGPKLLIQFQNNGVVDDSQLPKDRFSAERLKGVDSTLKIQPAKLEDSAVYLCASSKDGANSYEQYFGPGTRLTVT.

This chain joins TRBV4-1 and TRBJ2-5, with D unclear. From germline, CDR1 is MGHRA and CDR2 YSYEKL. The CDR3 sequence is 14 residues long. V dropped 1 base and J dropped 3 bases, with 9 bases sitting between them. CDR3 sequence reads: CASSQVHQEETQYF. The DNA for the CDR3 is TGCGCCAGCAGCCAAGTACATCAGGAAGAGACCCAGTACTTC.

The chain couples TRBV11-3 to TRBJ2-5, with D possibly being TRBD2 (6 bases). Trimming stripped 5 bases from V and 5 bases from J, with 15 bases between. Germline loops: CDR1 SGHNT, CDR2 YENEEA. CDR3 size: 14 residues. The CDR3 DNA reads TGTGCCAGCAGCGGTCGGGGGTTCGGGGAGACCCAGTACTTC. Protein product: CASSGRGFGETQYF.

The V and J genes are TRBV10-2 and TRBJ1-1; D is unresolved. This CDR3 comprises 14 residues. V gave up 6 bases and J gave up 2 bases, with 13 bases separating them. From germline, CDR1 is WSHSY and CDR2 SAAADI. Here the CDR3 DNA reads TGCGCCAGCAGCAGTGCCCCGATAAACACTGAAGCTTTCTTT. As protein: CASSSAPINTEAFF.

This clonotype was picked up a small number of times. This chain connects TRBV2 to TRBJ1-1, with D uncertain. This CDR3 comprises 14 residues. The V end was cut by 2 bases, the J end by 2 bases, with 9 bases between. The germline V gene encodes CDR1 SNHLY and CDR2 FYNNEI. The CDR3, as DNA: TGTGCCAGCAGTGAAAATGGAGAAAACACTGAAGCTTTCTTT. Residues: CASSENGENTEAFF.

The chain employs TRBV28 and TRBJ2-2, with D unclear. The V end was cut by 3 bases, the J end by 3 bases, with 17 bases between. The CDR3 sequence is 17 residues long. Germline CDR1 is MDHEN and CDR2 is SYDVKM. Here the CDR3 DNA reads TGTGCCAGCAGTTTGGATCCCGTGCGGCCGTACACCGGGGAGCTGTTTTTT. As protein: CASSLDPVRPYTGELFF. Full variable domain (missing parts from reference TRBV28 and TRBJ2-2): DVKVTQSSRYLVKRTGEKVFLECVQDMDHENMFWYRQDPGLGLRLIYFSYDVKMKEKGDIPEGYSVSREKKERFSLILESASTNQTSMYLCASSLDPVRPYTGELFFGEGSRLTVL.

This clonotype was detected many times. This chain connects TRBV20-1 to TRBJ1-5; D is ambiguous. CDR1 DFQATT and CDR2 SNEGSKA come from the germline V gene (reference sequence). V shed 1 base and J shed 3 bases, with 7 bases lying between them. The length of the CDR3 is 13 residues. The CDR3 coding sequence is TGCAGTGCTAGAGCTGGATACAATCAGCCCCAGCATTTT. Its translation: CSARAGYNQPQHF.

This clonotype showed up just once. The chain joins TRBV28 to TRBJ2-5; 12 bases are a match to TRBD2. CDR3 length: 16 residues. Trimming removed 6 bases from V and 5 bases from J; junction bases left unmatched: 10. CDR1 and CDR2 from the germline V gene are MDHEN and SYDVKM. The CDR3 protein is CASRNRGLAGFETQYF. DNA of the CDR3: TGTGCCAGCAGGAACCGAGGACTAGCGGGATTTGAGACCCAGTACTTC.

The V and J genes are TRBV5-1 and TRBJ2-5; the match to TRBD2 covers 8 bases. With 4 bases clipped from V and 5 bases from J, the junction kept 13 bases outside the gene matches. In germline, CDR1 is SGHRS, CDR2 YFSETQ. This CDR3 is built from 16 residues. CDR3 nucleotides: TGCGCCAGCAGCCCCGGCCCCCCCGGGGGGGCGGAGACCCAGTACTTC. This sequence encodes CASSPGPPGGAETQYF.

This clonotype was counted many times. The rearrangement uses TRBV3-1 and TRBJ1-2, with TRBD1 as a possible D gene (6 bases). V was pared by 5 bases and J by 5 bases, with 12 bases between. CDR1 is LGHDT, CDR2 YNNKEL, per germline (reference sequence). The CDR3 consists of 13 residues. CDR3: CASSTGKGYGYTF. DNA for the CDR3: TGTGCCAGCAGCACAGGGAAAGGTTATGGCTACACCTTC. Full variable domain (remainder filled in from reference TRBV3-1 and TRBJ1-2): DTAVSQTPKYLVTQMGNDKSIKCEQNLGHDTMYWYKQDSKKFLKIMFSYNNKELIINETVPNRFSPKSPDKAHLNLHINSLELGDSAVYFCASSTGKGYGYTFGSGTRLTVV.